The 28 T cell receptor beta chains below all came from one sample that was sequenced in a study of blood T cell repertoires in COVID-19. Some clones are missing from TCRdb's copy, which holds only in-frame ones; the method was immunoSEQ multiplex PCR. The sample lists 150,000 to 200,000 clones; 70% to 85% were seen once. The specimen was peripheral blood. These TCRs come from a man between 45 and 60 years old who had recovered from COVID-19.

This chain uses TRBV30 with TRBJ1-2; 9 positions match TRBD1. V shed 1 base and J 4 bases; nucleotides not matched to a gene: 1. The CDR3 extends over 13 amino acids. Germline V gene data show CDR1 as GTSNPN and CDR2 as SVGIG (reference sequence). The CDR3 sequence is CAWSGDRVYGYTF. For the CDR3, the DNA is TGTGCCTGGAGTGGGGACAGGGTCTATGGCTACACCTTC.

There are a few counts of this clone. This chain links TRBV4-2 with TRBJ2-7; D is uncertain. The length of the CDR3 is 17 residues. Germline V gene lookup returns CDR1 LGHNA and CDR2 YNFKEQ. V lost 4 bases and J 2 bases, leaving 21 bases between the germline ends. The CDR3 DNA sequence: TGTGCCAGCAGCCCCTACTTTTCCCCGGAGACGGCCTACGAGCAGTACTTC. The encoded protein is CASSPYFSPETAYEQYF.

The rearrangement uses TRBV27 and TRBJ1-2, with D possibly TRBD1 on 6 matching bases. This CDR3 contains 14 residues. Trimming took off 6 bases at V and 4 bases at J, with 15 bases between the two ends. CDR1 and CDR2 from the germline V gene are MNHEY and SMNVEV (reference sequence). This CDR3 is CASRRGQSSYGYTF. CDR3 nucleotides: TGTGCCAGCAGGCGAGGACAGAGTTCCTATGGCTACACCTTC.

The CDR3 loop reads CASAGGEQFF. The CDR3 DNA reads as TGTGCCAGCGCGGGGGGGGAGCAGTTCTTC. V is TRBV12-3 or TRBV12-4 and J is TRBJ2-1, with 9 bases aligning to TRBD2. V lost 8 bases, J lost 10 bases, and 0 bases stayed unmatched. The CDR3 runs 10 residues.

The chain combines TRBV5-1 with TRBJ2-7; TRBD2 matches 8 bases. CDR1 and CDR2 from the germline V gene are SGHRS and YFSETQ. The ends lost 4 bases at V and 5 bases at J; junction bases unmatched: 17. There are 17 residues in the CDR3. CDR3 bases: TGCGCCAGCAGCCAAACTGAGGTTGCCGGGAGGGCAGACGAGCAGTACTTC. Amino acids: CASSQTEVAGRADEQYF.

The chain has TRBV5-1 and TRBJ2-1; 11 nucleotides line up with TRBD2. Germline V gene lookup returns CDR1 SGHRS and CDR2 YFSETQ. The CDR3 consists of 15 residues. J was trimmed by 6 bases and V by 4 bases; bases with no gene match: 6. CDR3 sequence reads: CASSLGLADFNEQFF. In DNA, the CDR3 is TGCGCCAGCAGCCTGGGACTAGCGGATTTCAATGAGCAGTTCTTC. The full variable domain, in which reference TRBV5-1 and TRBJ2-1 provide the parts outside the CDR3, is KAGVTQTPRYLIKTRGQQVTLSCSPISGHRSVSWYQQTPGQGLQFLFEYFSETQRNKGNFPGRFSGRQFSNSRSEMNVSTLELGDSALYLCASSLGLADFNEQFFGPGTRLTVL.

A few counts support this clone. This sequence joins TRBV27 and TRBJ1-1; D may be TRBD1 (6 bases). The V gene's germline CDR1 is MNHEY and CDR2 SMNVEV (reference sequence). Trimming took off 6 bases at V and 6 bases at J, with 17 bases between the two ends. This CDR3 has 14 residues. The CDR3 loop is CASRGPQGRAEAFF. The CDR3, as DNA: TGTGCCAGCAGAGGGCCACAGGGAAGGGCTGAAGCTTTCTTT.

The V gene is TRBV10-3, the J gene TRBJ1-5; TRBD1 matches at 7 bases. V lost 4 bases to trimming and J lost 6 bases; unmatched junction nucleotides: 6. Germline V gene lookup returns CDR1 ENHRY and CDR2 SYGVKD. The CDR3 has 14 amino acids. CDR3 coding DNA: TGTGCCATCAGTGGGGGGACAGTCGGTCAGCCCCAGCATTTT. This translates into CAISGGTVGQPQHF.

This clone was found a few times. This chain links TRBV18 with TRBJ2-7; 7 bases agree with TRBD1. With V trimmed by 4 bases and J by 3 bases, 9 bases remained unmatched. The CDR3 consists of 15 residues. Germline values: CDR1 KGHSH, CDR2 LQKENI. Here the CDR3 reads CASSLAPTGNYEQYF. For the CDR3, the DNA is TGTGCCAGCTCACTGGCCCCGACAGGGAACTACGAGCAGTACTTC.

The rearrangement joins TRBV3-1 (or the pseudogene TRBV3-2) to TRBJ2-1, with 8 bases identical to TRBD2. J was trimmed by 0 bases and V by 2 bases; bases with no gene match: 0. Per germline, CDR1 LGHDT and CDR2 YNNKEL (reference sequence). The CDR3 spans 15 residues. The CDR3 protein is CASSQTSGSYNEQFF. The CDR3, as DNA: TGTGCCAGCAGCCAAACTAGCGGCTCCTACAATGAGCAGTTCTTC.

This clone was seen only a few times. This rearrangement joins TRBV7-9 to TRBJ2-2; no clear D gene. The CDR3 runs to 15 residues. The V gene lost 4 bases and the J gene lost 4 bases, with 13 bases spanning the gap. The germline CDR1 and CDR2 sequences are SEHNR and FQNEAQ (reference sequence). The DNA for the CDR3 is TGTGCCAGCAGCTACACGACTTTAGCCACCGGGGAGCTGTTTTTT. This encodes CASSYTTLATGELFF.

The genes are TRBV2 and TRBJ2-3; D is ambiguous. There are 12 residues in the CDR3. Germline-derived CDR1 and CDR2 are SNHLY and FYNNEI. Deletions cut 6 bases from V and 4 bases from J, with 8 bases between. The CDR3 protein is CASRKQSDTQYF. CDR3 coding DNA: TGTGCCAGCAGGAAACAGTCAGATACGCAGTATTTT.

This clone occurred many times. The chain links TRBV5-1 to TRBJ2-1; D perhaps matches TRBD1 (5 bases). V was trimmed by 2 bases and J by 3 bases, leaving 12 bases between them. This CDR3 contains 15 residues. In germline, CDR1 is SGHRS, CDR2 YFSETQ. DNA of the CDR3: TGCGCCAGCAGCTTCTTACAGGAATACTACAATGAGCAGTTCTTC. This sequence encodes CASSFLQEYYNEQFF.

This chain links TRBV3-1 (or the pseudogene TRBV3-2) with TRBJ2-3; D might be TRBD2 (6 bases). V dropped 4 bases and J dropped 4 bases, with 12 bases sitting between them. The CDR3 extends over 14 amino acids. Germline CDR1 and CDR2: LGHDT and YNNKEL (reference sequence). This chain's CDR3 is CASSPRPGADTQYF. The DNA for the CDR3 is TGTGCCAGCAGCCCCCGGCCGGGGGCAGATACGCAGTATTTT.

The genes are TRBV14 and TRBJ2-5; D not resolved. V lost 0 bases and J 5 bases, leaving 16 bases between the germline ends. Germline loops: CDR1 SGHDN, CDR2 FVKESK. CDR3 length: 16 residues. The CDR3 coding sequence is TGTGCCAGCAGCCAAGATAGGCAAGCGAACGGGGAGACCCAGTACTTC. Encoded protein: CASSQDRQANGETQYF.

V is TRBV9 and J is TRBJ1-1; D unclear. V was trimmed by 4 bases and J by 3 bases, leaving 19 bases between them. CDR1 and CDR2 from the germline V gene are SGDLS and YYNGEE. There are 16 residues in the CDR3. The CDR3 coding sequence is TGTGCCAGCAGCCTTAACACTGACACGACATACACTGAAGCTTTCTTT. It codes for CASSLNTDTTYTEAFF.

The genes are TRBV7-3 and TRBJ2-1; 7 bases are shared with TRBD2. V lost 2 bases, J lost 4 bases, and 5 bases stayed unmatched. This CDR3 is built from 15 residues. From germline, CDR1 is SGHTA and CDR2 FQGTGA. CDR3: CASSLGLVIYNEQFF. CDR3 DNA sequence: TGTGCCAGCAGCTTAGGACTAGTAATTTACAATGAGCAGTTCTTC.

This sequence joins TRBV28 and TRBJ1-6, with no clear D. Germline loops: CDR1 MDHEN, CDR2 SYDVKM. V gave up 3 bases and J gave up 7 bases, with 10 bases separating them. The CDR3 extends over 14 amino acids. The CDR3 sequence: CASSLWSGNSPLHF. The CDR3 DNA sequence: TGTGCCAGCAGTTTGTGGTCGGGGAATTCACCCCTCCACTTT.

The chain has TRBV13 and TRBJ2-7; D perhaps matches TRBD2 (5 bases). V lost 4 bases to trimming and J lost 0 bases, with 19 bases between them. Germline V lookup: CDR1 PRHDT, CDR2 FYEKMQ (reference sequence). The CDR3 sequence is 17 residues long. The CDR3 spells CASSSDGGRRSSYEQYF. The DNA for the CDR3 is TGTGCCAGCAGCTCAGACGGCGGCAGGAGGAGCTCCTACGAGCAGTACTTC.

DNA for the CDR3: TGTGCCAGCAGTTTATTGGGGGCGCGCAGCACAGATACGCAGTATTTT. It yields the protein CASSLLGARSTDTQYF. V gene TRBV28 combines with J gene TRBJ2-3; TRBD1 is a possible D gene (6 bases). The CDR3 extends over 16 amino acids. From germline, CDR1 is MDHEN and CDR2 SYDVKM. V lost 1 base and J lost 0, with 11 bases in between.

This chain connects TRBV6-5 to TRBJ2-1, with TRBD1 as a possible D gene (8 bases). The germline gives CDR1 MNHEY, CDR2 SVGAGI. V lost 6 bases, J lost 10 bases, and 19 bases lay in between. The length of the CDR3 is 14 residues. CDR3 bases: TGTGCCAGCAGGTCCGAAACAGGGGGAGGGGAGCAGTTCTTC. Protein product: CASRSETGGGEQFF.

This clone turned up a few times. The V gene is TRBV10-3, the J gene TRBJ2-3; 9 nucleotides agree with TRBD2. This CDR3 contains 17 residues. The germline V gene has CDR1 ENHRY and CDR2 SYGVKD. The V and J ends lost 2 bases and 7 bases, in that order; junction bases with no gene match: 13. CDR3 loop: CAISELKTSGPGNTQYF. In DNA, the CDR3 is TGTGCCATCAGTGAGCTGAAGACTAGCGGCCCCGGTAATACGCAGTATTTT.

J is TRBJ1-1 and V is TRBV30; 8 nucleotides agree with TRBD1. Trimming removed 5 bases from V and 1 base from J; junction bases left unmatched: 3. This CDR3 contains 13 residues. In germline, CDR1 is GTSNPN, CDR2 SVGIG (reference sequence). The CDR3 region has the DNA TGTGCCTGGTGGGACAGGCCGAACACTGAAGCTTTCTTT. It specifies CAWWDRPNTEAFF.

The genes are TRBV19 and TRBJ1-1; TRBD1 matches 7 bases. CDR1 and CDR2 (germline): LNHDA, SQIVND (reference sequence). This CDR3 spans 14 amino acids. Trimming removed 1 base from V and 6 bases from J; junction bases left unmatched: 5. This chain's CDR3 is CASSIVRDRAEAFF. CDR3 bases: TGTGCCAGTAGTATAGTTAGGGACAGAGCTGAAGCTTTCTTT.

V and J are TRBV10-3 and TRBJ2-3, with TRBD2 as a possible D gene (5 bases). Looked up from germline, CDR1 is ENHRY and CDR2 is SYGVKD. The CDR3 length is 16 residues. V was clipped by 2 bases and J by 0 bases, with 12 bases between them. The CDR3 region is CAISEVRGSSTDTQYF. In DNA form, the CDR3 reads TGTGCCATCAGTGAGGTTCGCGGGTCTAGCACAGATACGCAGTATTTT.

V usage is TRBV2 and J usage is TRBJ2-5; perhaps TRBD2 as D (5 bases). Germline V gene sequence: CDR1 SNHLY, CDR2 FYNNEI. The V end was cut by 8 bases, the J end by 7 bases, with 17 bases between. This CDR3 is 13 amino acids long. The CDR3 DNA sequence: TGTGCCAGCCAAGAGGGAGTCTTTGGGACCCAGTACTTC. Amino acids: CASQEGVFGTQYF.

J is TRBJ2-7 and V is TRBV5-6, with D tentatively TRBD2 (6 bases). Per the germline V gene, CDR1 is SGHDT and CDR2 is YYEEEE. The CDR3 sequence is 16 residues long. Deletions cut 5 bases from V and 0 bases from J, with 18 bases between. The DNA for the CDR3 is TGTGCCAGCAGTCGAGGGGCGGGGCCGCTCTCCTACGAGCAGTACTTC. This encodes CASSRGAGPLSYEQYF.

This clone showed up just once. The gene calls are TRBV4-3 and TRBJ1-1; the match to TRBD1 covers 8 bases. CDR1 is LGHNA and CDR2 is YSLEER in the germline V gene. This CDR3 is built from 16 residues. The V and J ends lost 0 bases and 1 base, in that order; junction bases with no gene match: 4. In DNA form, the CDR3 reads TGCGCCAGCAGCCAAGAGACAGGGGCAGCGAACACTGAAGCTTTCTTT. Protein: CASSQETGAANTEAFF.